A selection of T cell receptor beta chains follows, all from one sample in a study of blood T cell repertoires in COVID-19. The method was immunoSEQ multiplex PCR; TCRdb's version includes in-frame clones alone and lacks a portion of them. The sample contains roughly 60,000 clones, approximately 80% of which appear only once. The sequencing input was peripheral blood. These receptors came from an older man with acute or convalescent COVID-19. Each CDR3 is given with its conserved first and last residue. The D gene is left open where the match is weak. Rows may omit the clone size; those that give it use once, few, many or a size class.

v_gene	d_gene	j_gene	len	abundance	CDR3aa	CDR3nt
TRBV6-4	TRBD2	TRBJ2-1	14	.	CASSVERGVNKQFF	TGTGCCAGCAGTGTTGAGCGGGGAGTCAATAAGCAGTTCTTC
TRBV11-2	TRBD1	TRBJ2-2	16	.	CASSLGRGLNTGELFF	TGTGCCAGCAGCTTAGGCAGGGGGCTGAACACCGGGGAGCTGTTTTTT
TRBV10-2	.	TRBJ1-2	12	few	CAVLAENYGYTF	TGCGCCGTTCTAGCGGAGAACTATGGCTACACCTTC
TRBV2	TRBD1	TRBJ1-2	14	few	CASALPGQGNGYTF	TGTGCCAGCGCTCTCCCGGGACAGGGTAATGGCTACACCTTC
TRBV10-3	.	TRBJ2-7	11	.	CASGQIYEQYF	TGTGCCAGCGGACAAATCTACGAGCAGTACTTC
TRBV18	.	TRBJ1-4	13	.	CASSQGQSEKLFF	TGTGCCAGCTCACAAGGACAGTCTGAAAAACTGTTTTTT
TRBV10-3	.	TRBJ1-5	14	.	CAISENTGNQPQHF	TGTGCCATCAGTGAGAATACGGGCAATCAGCCCCAGCATTTT
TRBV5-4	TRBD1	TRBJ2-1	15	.	CASSLEDRGFDEQFF	TGTGCCAGCAGCTTGGAAGACAGGGGGTTCGATGAGCAGTTCTTC
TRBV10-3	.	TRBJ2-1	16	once	CAISDRTSRRANEQFF	TGTGCCATCAGTGACAGGACTTCCCGGCGGGCCAATGAGCAGTTCTTC
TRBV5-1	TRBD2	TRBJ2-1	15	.	CASSRGGDSYNEQFF	TGCGCCAGCAGCCGCGGGGGAGACTCCTACAATGAGCAGTTCTTC
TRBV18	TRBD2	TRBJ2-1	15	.	CASSPPSGGASEQFF	TGTGCCAGCTCACCACCTAGCGGGGGGGCCAGTGAGCAGTTCTTC
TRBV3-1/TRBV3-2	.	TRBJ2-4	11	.	CASSQWGPRYF	TGTGCCAGCAGCCAATGGGGGCCAAGGTACTTC
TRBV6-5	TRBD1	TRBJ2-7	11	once	CASRTGPQQYF	TGTGCCAGCAGGACAGGGCCCCAGCAGTACTTC
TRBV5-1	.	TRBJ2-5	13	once	CASSLEQQETQYF	TGCGCCAGCAGCTTGGAACAACAAGAGACCCAGTACTTC
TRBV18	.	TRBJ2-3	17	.	CASSPVRDSLGTDTQYF	TGTGCCAGCTCACCTGTCCGGGACTCCCTTGGCACAGATACGCAGTATTTT
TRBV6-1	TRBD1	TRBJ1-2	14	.	CASSEPGTGDGYTF	TGTGCCAGCAGTGAACCCGGGACAGGGGATGGCTACACCTTC
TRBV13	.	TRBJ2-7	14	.	CASSLGAGTNEQYF	TGTGCCAGCAGCTTAGGGGCAGGAACCAACGAGCAGTACTTC
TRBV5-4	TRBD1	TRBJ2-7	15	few	CASSPPTGVPHEQYF	TGTGCCAGCAGCCCCCCGACAGGGGTTCCCCACGAGCAGTACTTC
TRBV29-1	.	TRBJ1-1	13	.	CSVEGSVNTEAFF	TGCAGCGTTGAAGGGTCAGTGAACACTGAAGCTTTCTTT
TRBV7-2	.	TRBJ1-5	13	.	CASSLARGQPQHF	TGTGCCAGCAGCTTAGCGCGAGGTCAGCCCCAGCATTTT
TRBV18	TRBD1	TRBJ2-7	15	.	CASSPSWDRGYEQYF	TGTGCCAGCTCACCATCCTGGGACAGGGGTTACGAGCAGTACTTC
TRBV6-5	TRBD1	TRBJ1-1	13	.	CASTYRGATEAFF	TGTGCCAGCACCTACAGGGGAGCCACTGAAGCTTTCTTT
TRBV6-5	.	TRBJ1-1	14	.	CASSSQRSNTEAFF	TGTGCCAGCAGTAGCCAACGATCGAACACTGAAGCTTTCTTT
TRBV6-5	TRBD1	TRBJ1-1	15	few	CASSYPGQGSRGAFF	TGTGCCAGCAGTTACCCCGGACAGGGGTCGAGAGGGGCTTTCTTT
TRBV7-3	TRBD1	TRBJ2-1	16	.	CASSLSGRQGYNEQFF	TGTGCCAGCAGCTTAAGTGGCCGACAGGGCTACAATGAGCAGTTCTTC
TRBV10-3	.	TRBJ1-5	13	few	CAISGEGPLPQHF	TGTGCCATCAGTGGGGAGGGGCCGTTACCCCAGCATTTT
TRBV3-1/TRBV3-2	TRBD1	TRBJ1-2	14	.	CASSQGRTGYGYTF	TGTGCCAGCAGCCAAGGTCGGACAGGATATGGCTACACCTTC
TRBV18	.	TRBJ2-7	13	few	CASSPPVLDEQYF	TGTGCCAGCTCACCACCGGTCCTAGACGAGCAGTACTTC
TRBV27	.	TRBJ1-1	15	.	CASSPPRGRGTEAFF	TGTGCCAGCAGTCCTCCCCGGGGCAGGGGAACTGAAGCTTTCTTT
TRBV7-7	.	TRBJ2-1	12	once	CASSSPAGEQFF	TGTGCTAGCAGCTCCCCCGCCGGTGAGCAGTTCTTC
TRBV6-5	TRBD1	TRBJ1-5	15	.	CASSSQGAVSQPQHF	TGTGCCAGCAGCTCACAGGGGGCGGTAAGTCAGCCCCAGCATTTT
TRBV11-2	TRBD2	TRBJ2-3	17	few	CASRLAGGPSSTDTQYF	TGTGCCAGCAGATTAGCGGGGGGGCCTTCCAGCACAGATACGCAGTATTTT
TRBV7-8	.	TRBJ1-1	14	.	CASSLAQGPTEAFF	TGTGCCAGCAGCTTAGCTCAGGGTCCCACTGAAGCTTTCTTT
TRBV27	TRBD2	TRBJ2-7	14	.	CASSLTGGGYEQYF	TGTGCCAGCAGTTTAACGGGAGGGGGGTACGAGCAGTACTTC
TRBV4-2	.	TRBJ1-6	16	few	CASSQVGNRDNSPLHF	TGTGCCAGCAGCCAAGTAGGGAACAGGGATAATTCACCCCTCCACTTT
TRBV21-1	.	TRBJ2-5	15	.	CASSVPTGLGKTQYF	TGTGCCAGCAGCGTACCGACAGGGCTTGGGAAGACCCAGTACTTC
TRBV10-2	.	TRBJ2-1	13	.	CASSVTGGNEQFF	TGCGCCAGCAGTGTGACTGGGGGGAATGAGCAGTTCTTC
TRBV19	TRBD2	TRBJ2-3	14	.	CASRPAGGTDTQYF	TGTGCCAGTAGGCCGGCGGGGGGCACAGATACGCAGTATTTT
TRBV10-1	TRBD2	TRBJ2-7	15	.	CASDGPSGGGYEQYF	TGCGCCAGCGATGGACCTAGCGGGGGGGGGTACGAGCAGTACTTC
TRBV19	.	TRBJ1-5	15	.	CASKREDTSNQPQHF	TGTGCCAGTAAAAGAGAAGACACAAGCAATCAGCCCCAGCATTTT
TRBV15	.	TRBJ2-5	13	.	CATSRGERETQYF	TGTGCCACCAGCAGAGGGGAGAGAGAGACCCAGTACTTC
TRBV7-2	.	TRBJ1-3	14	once	CASSIGVAGNTIYF	TGTGCCAGCAGCATAGGAGTGGCTGGAAACACCATATATTTT
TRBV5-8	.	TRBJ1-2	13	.	CASSFQVDYGYTF	TGTGCCAGCAGCTTCCAGGTTGACTATGGCTACACCTTC
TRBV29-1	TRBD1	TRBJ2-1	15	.	CSVGGDRAFYNEQFF	TGCAGCGTTGGAGGGGACAGGGCATTCTACAATGAGCAGTTCTTC
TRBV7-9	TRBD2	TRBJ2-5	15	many	CASSILAGGHETQYF	TGTGCCAGCAGCATCCTAGCGGGGGGGCACGAGACCCAGTACTTC
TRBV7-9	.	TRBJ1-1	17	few	CASSPSAGEKMNTEAFF	TGTGCCAGCAGCCCCTCAGCAGGGGAAAAGATGAACACTGAAGCTTTCTTT
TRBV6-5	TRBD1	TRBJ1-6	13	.	CASRQGDNSPLHF	TGTGCCAGCAGACAGGGGGATAATTCACCCCTCCACTTT
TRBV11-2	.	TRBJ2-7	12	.	CASSHGVYEQYF	TGTGCCAGCAGCCACGGGGTATACGAGCAGTACTTC
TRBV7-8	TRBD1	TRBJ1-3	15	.	CASSLARTGGNTIYF	TGTGCCAGCAGCTTAGCCCGGACAGGGGGAAACACCATATATTTT
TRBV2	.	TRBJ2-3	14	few	CASSELTGTDTQYF	TGTGCCAGCAGTGAACTTACAGGGACAGATACGCAGTATTTT
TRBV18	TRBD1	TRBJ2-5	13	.	CASSLTGEETQYF	TGTGCCAGCTCACTAACAGGGGAGGAGACCCAGTACTTC
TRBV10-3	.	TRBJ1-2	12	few	CAISGQRYGYTF	TGTGCCATCTCCGGACAGCGTTATGGCTACACCTTC
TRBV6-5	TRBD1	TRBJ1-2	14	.	CASRKTGDGYGYTF	TGTGCCAGCCGCAAAACAGGGGACGGCTATGGCTACACCTTC
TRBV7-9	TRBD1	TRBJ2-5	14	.	CASSLPGGSETQYF	TGTGCCAGCAGCTTACCAGGGGGCTCTGAGACCCAGTACTTC
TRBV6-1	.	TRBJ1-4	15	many	CASSEAAGVNEKLFF	TGTGCCAGCAGTGAAGCGGCGGGGGTTAATGAAAAACTGTTTTTT
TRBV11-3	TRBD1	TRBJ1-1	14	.	CASRGQGKGAEAFF	TGTGCCAGCAGGGGACAGGGGAAGGGAGCTGAAGCTTTCTTT
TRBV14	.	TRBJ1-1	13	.	CASSLHLGTEAFF	TGTGCCAGCAGCCTCCACCTCGGGACTGAAGCTTTCTTT
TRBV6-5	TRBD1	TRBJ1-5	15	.	CASRGQEHSNQPQHF	TGTGCCAGCAGGGGACAGGAGCATAGCAATCAGCCCCAGCATTTT
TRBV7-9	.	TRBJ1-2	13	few	CASSEGLVGGYTF	TGTGCCAGCAGCGAGGGCCTAGTAGGTGGCTACACCTTC
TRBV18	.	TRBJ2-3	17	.	CASSPQRARTSTDTQYF	TGTGCCAGCTCACCACAAAGGGCAAGGACTAGCACAGATACGCAGTATTTT